This T cell receptor (beta chain) was recorded in a study of blood T cell repertoires in COVID-19. Study-level background: The cDNA or gDNA used as material had been derived from T cells, B-cell-depleted T cells, or PBMCs.

As originally analysed: Using reference gene primer amplification, nucleated cell counts were estimated. Assay used: immunoSEQ multiplex PCR; TCRdb lists only in-frame clones, some missing. From that table come the V and J calls and clone size; the DNA was used to work out D and trimming. The table records 150,000 to 200,000 clones, roughly 85% of them present only once. With 3 bases clipped from V and 9 bases from J, the junction kept 12 bases outside the gene matches. Germline V gene sequence: CDR1 MRHNA, CDR2 SNTAGT. CDR3 length equals 16 residues. This chain uses TRBV6-4 with TRBJ2-3, with 10 bases matching TRBD2. Source material: peripheral blood. The TCR sequence derives from a woman aged 70 to 79 with acute or convalescent COVID-19. CDR3 sequence: CASSEASSGRAGTQYF. The CDR3, as DNA: TGTGCCAGCAGTGAAGCCTCCAGCGGGAGGGCCGGCACGCAGTATTTT.